This T cell receptor beta chain was sequenced for a study of T-cell reconstitution after alpha-beta-depleted transplantation in children. Using unique molecular identifiers, the investigators prepared the TCRbeta library. MiXCR, run by TCRdb on the PCR reads, gives a single entry per CDR3 protein. The table shows fewer than 400,000 distinct CDR3 sequences, with just over 20% occurring only once. The sequencing used PBMCs from the stem cell graft donor, collected from the stem cell graft. This clonotype was obtained from a human donor who donated a stem cell graft to a child with acute myeloid leukemia.

This chain's CDR3 is CASSQVQGAFYEQFF. CDR3 in DNA: TGTGCCAGCAGCCAAGTGCAGGGGGCATTCTATGAGCAGTTCTTC. The chain employs TRBV3-1 and TRBJ2-1; 8 bases match TRBD1. Germline values: CDR1 LGHDT, CDR2 YNNKEL (reference sequence). V lost 1 base and J lost 8; bases outside the gene matches: 7. The CDR3 is 15 amino acids.